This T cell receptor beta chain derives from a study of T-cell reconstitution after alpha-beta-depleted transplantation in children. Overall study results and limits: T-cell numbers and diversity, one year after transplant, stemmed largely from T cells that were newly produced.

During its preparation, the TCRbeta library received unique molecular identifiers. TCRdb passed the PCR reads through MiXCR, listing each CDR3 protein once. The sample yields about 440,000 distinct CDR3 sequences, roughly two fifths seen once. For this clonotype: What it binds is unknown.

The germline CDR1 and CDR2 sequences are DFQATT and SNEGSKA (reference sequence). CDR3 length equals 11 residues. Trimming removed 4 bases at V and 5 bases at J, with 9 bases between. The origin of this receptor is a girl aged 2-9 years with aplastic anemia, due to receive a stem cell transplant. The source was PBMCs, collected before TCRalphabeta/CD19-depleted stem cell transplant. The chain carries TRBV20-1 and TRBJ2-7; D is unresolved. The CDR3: CSAKTRNEQYF. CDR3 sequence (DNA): TGCAGTGCTAAGACCCGGAACGAGCAGTACTTC.